This T cell receptor (beta chain) was sequenced for a study of early T cells in non-severe SARS-CoV-2 infection. As for the study in general: Unsorted whole-blood RNA was sequenced in bulk, leaving chains unpaired.

Individual cDNA molecules were tagged with unique molecular identifiers, the study reported. Via MiXCR, TCRdb re-called the 5' RACE reads, giving one row per CDR3 protein. The sample includes roughly 66,000 distinct CDR3 sequences, approximately 9.1% of them seen just once. Study-level results: The study's VDJdb matching favored anti-spike CD8 responses and missed private and CD4 specificities.

CDR1 is SGHRS, CDR2 YFSETQ, per germline. V shed 7 bases, J shed 0 bases, and the junction held 5 bases outside the gene matches. This CDR3 spans 15 amino acids. This clonotype was found many times. The antigen remains unidentified. The sequence derives from an adult who was a healthcare worker with PCR-confirmed SARS-CoV-2 infection or an uninfected control (not recorded which). The sample comprised whole blood. The J gene is TRBJ2-3, the V gene TRBV5-1; 10 positions match TRBD2. This CDR3 is CASPGLANSTDTQYF. DNA of the CDR3: TGCGCCAGCCCGGGACTAGCGAATAGCACAGATACGCAGTATTTT.